The 8 T cell receptor beta chains in this list originate from one sample, sequenced in a study of T-cell reconstitution after alpha-beta-depleted transplantation in children. Library preparation (for TCRbeta) was performed with unique molecular identifiers. A single record per CDR3 protein comes from TCRdb applying MiXCR to the PCR reads. In the table there are about 470,000 distinct CDR3 sequences, 43% of which are singletons. The sample was PBMCs, taken before TCRalphabeta/CD19-depleted stem cell transplant. All receptors come from a girl aged 2 to 10 with aplastic anemia, due to receive a stem cell transplant.

The chain is built from TRBV7-9 and TRBJ2-5, with a tentative D call TRBD1 (5 bases). The CDR3 consists of 12 residues. V lost 8 bases and J 2 bases, leaving 9 bases between the germline ends. Germline-derived CDR1 and CDR2 are SEHNR and FQNEAQ (reference sequence). CDR3: CASGREQETQYF. The CDR3, as DNA: TGTGCCAGCGGCAGGGAACAAGAGACCCAGTACTTC.

This clonotype was detected only once. This chain joins TRBV27 and TRBJ2-1; 7 nucleotides agree with TRBD2. This CDR3 is 14 amino acids long. Per the germline V gene, CDR1 is MNHEY and CDR2 is SMNVEV (reference sequence). V was clipped by 7 bases and J by 0 bases; unmatched bases: 3. The CDR3 region has the DNA TGTGCCAGCATGAGCGGGAACTCCTACAATGAGCAGTTCTTC. Residues: CASMSGNSYNEQFF.

This clonotype was seen many times. The genes are TRBV5-1 and TRBJ2-1, with 13 bases lining up with TRBD2. The CDR3 has 15 amino acids. V lost 2 bases to trimming and J lost 9 bases; unmatched junction nucleotides: 5. In germline, CDR1 is SGHRS, CDR2 YFSETQ. The CDR3 DNA follows: TGCGCCAGCAGCTTCGGACTAGCGGGAGCCGGTGAGCAGTTCTTC. Its protein is CASSFGLAGAGEQFF.

This clonotype has only a few counts. This chain links TRBV18 with TRBJ2-7; 9 bases are shared with TRBD1. The V segment lost 3 bases and the J segment 6 bases; nucleotides outside the gene matches: 9. Germline V lookup: CDR1 KGHSH, CDR2 LQKENI. The CDR3 runs 15 residues. DNA of the CDR3: TGTGCCAGCTCACCCCTAGGACAGGGGTTCAGCGAGCAGTACTTC. This encodes CASSPLGQGFSEQYF.

The chain is built from TRBV2 and TRBJ2-1, with 9 positions matching TRBD2. CDR1 and CDR2 from the germline V gene are SNHLY and FYNNEI. The CDR3 loop spans 14 amino acids. V was clipped by 3 bases and J by 6 bases; unmatched bases: 3. CDR3 coding DNA: TGTGCCAGCAGTGAGTCTAGCGGGGCCAATGAGCAGTTCTTC. Translated, it gives CASSESSGANEQFF.

The chain joins TRBV12-3 or TRBV12-4 to TRBJ2-5; D is perhaps TRBD2 (7 bases). The CDR3 is made up of 16 amino acids. V was trimmed by 5 bases and J by 5 bases, leaving 21 bases between them. For the CDR3, the DNA is TGTGCCAGCAGTCCGGGCCGGGCAGGGAGGGGGGAGACCCAGTACTTC. This translates into CASSPGRAGRGETQYF.

This clonotype was found many times. This chain links TRBV10-1 with TRBJ2-2; 11 positions agree with TRBD1. CDR1 WNHNN and CDR2 SYGVQD come from the germline V gene (reference sequence). CDR3 length equals 14 residues. V was clipped by 7 bases and J by 4 bases; unmatched bases: 2. The DNA for the CDR3 is TGCGCCAGCAAAGGGACAGGGGGCACCGGGGAGCTGTTTTTT. Translated: CASKGTGGTGELFF.

This clonotype was seen at least ten times. The chain has TRBV3-1 and TRBJ2-2; no firm D call. CDR3 length equals 14 residues. V lost 3 bases and J lost 2, with 7 bases in between. Per the germline V gene, CDR1 is LGHDT and CDR2 is YNNKEL (reference sequence). CDR3 coding DNA: TGTGCCAGCAGCCAGGGTCTAAACACCGGGGAGCTGTTTTTT. It is translated as CASSQGLNTGELFF.